One and the same sample provided the 8 T cell receptor beta chains below, sequenced in a study of blood T cell repertoires in COVID-19. Measured with immunoSEQ multiplex PCR; TCRdb has only the in-frame clones, and not every one. The sample includes roughly 450,000 clones, less than 95% of them seen just once. Sequencing was performed on PBMCs or T cells enriched from blood (not recorded which). The receptors here all came from a man aged 18 to 30 who had recovered from COVID-19.

The CDR3 protein is CASSQVRPTSNTEAFF. CDR3 DNA sequence: TGTGCCAGCAGCCAAGTCCGGCCGACATCGAACACTGAAGCTTTCTTT. The chain joins TRBV14 to TRBJ1-1; D not resolved. Germline CDR1 and CDR2: SGHDN and FVKESK. This CDR3 contains 16 residues. V was trimmed by 1 base and J by 1 base, leaving 13 bases between them.

The V and J genes are TRBV6-5 and TRBJ1-6; tentatively, D is TRBD1 (6 bases). Germline lookup yields CDR1 MNHEY and CDR2 SVGAGI. V shed 2 bases and J shed 5 bases, with 10 bases lying between them. The CDR3 has 15 amino acids. The CDR3 sequence is CASSYNSGDNSPLHF. The CDR3 coding sequence is TGTGCCAGCAGTTACAACTCAGGGGATAATTCACCCCTCCACTTT.

The chain is built from TRBV10-3 and TRBJ1-2; TRBD1 aligns across 7 bases. The CDR3 is 12 amino acids. With 8 bases clipped from V and 2 bases from J, the junction kept 2 bases outside the gene matches. Germline CDR1 is ENHRY and CDR2 is SYGVKD. The chain's CDR3 is CAIRGQNYGYTF. The DNA of the CDR3 is TGTGCCATCCGGGGACAGAACTATGGCTACACCTTC.

This clone was detected only once. This chain links TRBV19 with TRBJ2-1, with a weak D call TRBD2 (5 bases). CDR3 size: 15 residues. Germline V gives CDR1 LNHDA, CDR2 SQIVND (reference sequence). Trimming took off 7 bases at V and 2 bases at J, with 15 bases between the two ends. CDR3 DNA: TGTGCCAGTATGGAGTGGGGAGCGGCCTACAATGAGCAGTTCTTC. It is translated as CASMEWGAAYNEQFF.

The CDR3 DNA reads TGTGCCGGAGCGGTCGACGCAAATCAGCCCCAGCATTTT. This gives the protein CAGAVDANQPQHF. The chain combines TRBV6-5 with TRBJ1-5, with D unresolved. Germline CDR1 MNHEY, CDR2 SVGAGI. Trimming left V 11 bases short and J 4 bases short, with 15 bases between. The CDR3 spans 13 residues.

This clone has only one observation. The chain joins TRBV5-1 to TRBJ2-1, with a weak D call TRBD1 (6 bases). Germline values: CDR1 SGHRS, CDR2 YFSETQ. CDR3 length: 14 amino acids. Trimming left V 2 bases short and J 8 bases short, with 14 bases between. The CDR3 coding sequence is TGCGCCAGCAGCTTATACAGGGAAGGAGATGAGCAGTTCTTC. This encodes CASSLYREGDEQFF.

This chain's CDR3 is CAIDDPGRVDEQYF. The DNA for the CDR3 is TGTGCCATCGATGACCCGGGCAGGGTCGACGAGCAGTACTTC. This chain connects TRBV10-3 to TRBJ2-7; tentatively, D is TRBD1 (5 bases). CDR1 ENHRY and CDR2 SYGVKD come from the germline V gene. V lost 8 bases and J 5 bases, leaving 19 bases between the germline ends. This CDR3 spans 14 amino acids.

The CDR3 DNA reads as TGTGCCAGCAGTGATCCCGACAGGGTATATGGCTACACCTTC. Residues: CASSDPDRVYGYTF. The chain couples TRBV25-1 to TRBJ1-2; 7 nucleotides agree with TRBD1. CDR3 length equals 14 residues. Germline CDR1 and CDR2: MGHDK and SYGVNS. J gave up 5 bases and V 3 bases, and 6 bases lay outside the gene matches.